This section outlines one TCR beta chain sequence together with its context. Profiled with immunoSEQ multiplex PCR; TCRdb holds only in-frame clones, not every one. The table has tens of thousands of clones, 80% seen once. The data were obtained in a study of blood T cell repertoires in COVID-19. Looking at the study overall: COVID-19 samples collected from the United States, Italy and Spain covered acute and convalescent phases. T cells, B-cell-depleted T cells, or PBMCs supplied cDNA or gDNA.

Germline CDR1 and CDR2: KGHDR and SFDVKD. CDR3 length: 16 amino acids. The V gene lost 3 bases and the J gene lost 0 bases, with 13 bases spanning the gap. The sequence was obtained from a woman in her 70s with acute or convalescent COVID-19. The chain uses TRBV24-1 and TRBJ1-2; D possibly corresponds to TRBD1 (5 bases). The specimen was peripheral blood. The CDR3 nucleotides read TGTGCCACCAGTGATGCGACAGTACGAGCTAACTATGGCTACACCTTC. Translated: CATSDATVRANYGYTF.